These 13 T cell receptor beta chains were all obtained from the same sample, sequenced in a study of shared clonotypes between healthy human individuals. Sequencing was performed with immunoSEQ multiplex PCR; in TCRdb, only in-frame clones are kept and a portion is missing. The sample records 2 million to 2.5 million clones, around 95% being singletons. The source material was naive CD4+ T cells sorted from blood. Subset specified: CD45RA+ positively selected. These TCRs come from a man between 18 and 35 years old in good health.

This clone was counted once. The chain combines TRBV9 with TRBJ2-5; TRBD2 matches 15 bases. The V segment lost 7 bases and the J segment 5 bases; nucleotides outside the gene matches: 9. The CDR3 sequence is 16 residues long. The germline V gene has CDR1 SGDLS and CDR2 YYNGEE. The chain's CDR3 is CASGRTGTSGGETQYF. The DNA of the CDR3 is TGTGCCAGCGGACGGACAGGGACTAGCGGGGGGGAGACCCAGTACTTC.

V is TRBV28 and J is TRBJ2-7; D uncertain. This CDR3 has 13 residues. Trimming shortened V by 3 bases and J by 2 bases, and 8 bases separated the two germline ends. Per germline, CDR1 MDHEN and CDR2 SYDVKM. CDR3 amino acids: CASSFLQPYEQYF. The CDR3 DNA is TGTGCCAGCAGTTTTTTGCAGCCCTACGAGCAGTACTTC.

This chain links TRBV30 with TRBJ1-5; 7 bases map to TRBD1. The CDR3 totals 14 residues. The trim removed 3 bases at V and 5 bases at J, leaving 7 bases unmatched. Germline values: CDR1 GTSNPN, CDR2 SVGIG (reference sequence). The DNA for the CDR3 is TGTGCCTGGAGCTCAACTCAGGGGGATCAGCCCCAGCATTTT. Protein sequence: CAWSSTQGDQPQHF.

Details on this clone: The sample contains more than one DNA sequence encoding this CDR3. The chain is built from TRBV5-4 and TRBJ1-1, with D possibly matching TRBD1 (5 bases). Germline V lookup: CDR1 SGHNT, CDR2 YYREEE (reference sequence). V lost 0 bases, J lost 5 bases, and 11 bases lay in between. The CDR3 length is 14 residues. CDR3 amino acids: CASSLAGGVTEAFF. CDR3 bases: TGTGCCAGCAGCTTGGCAGGAGGGGTTACTGAAGCTTTCTTT. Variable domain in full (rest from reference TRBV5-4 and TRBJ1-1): ETGVTQSPTHLIKTRGQQVTLRCSSQSGHNTVSWYQQALGQGPQFIFQYYREEENGRGNFPPRFSGLQFPNYSSELNVNALELDDSALYLCASSLAGGVTEAFFGQGTRLTVV.

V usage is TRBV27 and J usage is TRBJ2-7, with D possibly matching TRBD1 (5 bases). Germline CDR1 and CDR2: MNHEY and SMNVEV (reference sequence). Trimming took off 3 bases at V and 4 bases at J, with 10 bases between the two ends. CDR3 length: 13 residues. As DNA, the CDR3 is TGTGCCAGCAGTTTGGTGGGGCCTTACGAGCAGTACTTC. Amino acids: CASSLVGPYEQYF.

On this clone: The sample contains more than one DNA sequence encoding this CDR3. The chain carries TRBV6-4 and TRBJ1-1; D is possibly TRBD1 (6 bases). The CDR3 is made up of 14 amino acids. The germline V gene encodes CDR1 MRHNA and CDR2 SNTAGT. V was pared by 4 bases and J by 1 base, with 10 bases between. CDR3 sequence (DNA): TGTGCCAGCAGTGCAACAGGGACGAACACTGAAGCTTTCTTT. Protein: CASSATGTNTEAFF.

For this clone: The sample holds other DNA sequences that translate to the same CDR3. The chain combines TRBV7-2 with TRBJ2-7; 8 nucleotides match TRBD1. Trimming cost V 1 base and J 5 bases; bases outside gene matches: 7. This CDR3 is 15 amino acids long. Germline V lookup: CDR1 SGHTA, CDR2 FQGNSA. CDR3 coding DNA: TGTGCCAGCAGCTTAGAAGGCACAGGGGGTCACGAGCAGTACTTC. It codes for CASSLEGTGGHEQYF.

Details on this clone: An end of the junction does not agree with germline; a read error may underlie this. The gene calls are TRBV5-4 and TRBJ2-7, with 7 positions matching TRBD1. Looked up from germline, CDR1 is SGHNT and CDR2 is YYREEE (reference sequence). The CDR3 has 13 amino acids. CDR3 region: CASSLVGTENKDF. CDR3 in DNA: TGTGCCAGCAGCTTGGTAGGGACAGAGAATAAAGATTTC. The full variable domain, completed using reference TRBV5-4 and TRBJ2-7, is ETGVTQSPTHLIKTRGQQVTLRCSSQSGHNTVSWYQQALGQGPQFIFQYYREEENGRGNFPPRFSGLQFPNYSSELNVNALELDDSALYLCASSLVGTENKDFGPGTRLTVT.

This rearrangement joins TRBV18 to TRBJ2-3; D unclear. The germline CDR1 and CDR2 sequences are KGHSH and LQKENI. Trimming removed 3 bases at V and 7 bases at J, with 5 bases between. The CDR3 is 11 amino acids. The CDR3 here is CASSPANTQYF. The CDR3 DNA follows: TGTGCCAGCTCACCGGCGAATACGCAGTATTTT.

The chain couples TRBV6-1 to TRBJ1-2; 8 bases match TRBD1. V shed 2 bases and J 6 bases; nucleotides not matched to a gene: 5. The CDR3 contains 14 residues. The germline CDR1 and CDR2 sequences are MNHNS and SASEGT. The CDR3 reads CASSERGQGNGYTF. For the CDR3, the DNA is TGTGCCAGCAGTGAACGAGGACAGGGTAATGGCTACACCTTC.

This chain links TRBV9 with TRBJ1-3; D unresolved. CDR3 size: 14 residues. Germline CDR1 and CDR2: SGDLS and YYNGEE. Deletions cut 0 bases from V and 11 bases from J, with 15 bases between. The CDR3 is CASSVDIRSLSIYF. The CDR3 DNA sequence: TGTGCCAGCAGCGTAGATATCCGGTCTCTCTCCATATATTTT.

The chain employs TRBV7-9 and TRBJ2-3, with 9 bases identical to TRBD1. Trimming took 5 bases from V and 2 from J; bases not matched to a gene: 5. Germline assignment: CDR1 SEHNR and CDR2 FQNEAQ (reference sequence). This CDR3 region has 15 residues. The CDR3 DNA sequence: TGTGCCAGCAGCATTGGGACAGGGAACACAGATACGCAGTATTTT. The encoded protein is CASSIGTGNTDTQYF.

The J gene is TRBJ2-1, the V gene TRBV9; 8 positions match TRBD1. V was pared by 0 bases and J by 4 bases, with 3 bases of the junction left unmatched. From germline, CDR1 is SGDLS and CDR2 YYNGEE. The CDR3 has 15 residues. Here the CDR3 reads CASSVDTGGYNEQFF. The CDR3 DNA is TGTGCCAGCAGCGTAGATACAGGGGGTTACAATGAGCAGTTCTTC.